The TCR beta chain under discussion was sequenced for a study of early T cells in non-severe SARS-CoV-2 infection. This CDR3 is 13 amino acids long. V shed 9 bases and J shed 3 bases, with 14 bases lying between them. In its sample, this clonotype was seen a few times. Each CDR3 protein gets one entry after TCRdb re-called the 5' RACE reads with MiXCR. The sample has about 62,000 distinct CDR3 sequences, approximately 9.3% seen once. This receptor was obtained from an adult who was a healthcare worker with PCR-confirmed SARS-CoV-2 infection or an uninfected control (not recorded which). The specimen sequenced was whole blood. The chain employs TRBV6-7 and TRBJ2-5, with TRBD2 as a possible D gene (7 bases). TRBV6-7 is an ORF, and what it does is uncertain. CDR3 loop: CASSEGGEETQYF. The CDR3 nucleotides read TGTGCCAGTAGCGAGGGGGGGGAAGAGACCCAGTACTTC.